Sequencing of this TCR beta chain was carried out in a study of vaccination and CD4 T cells after COVID-19. Treatment given: roughly 11-day PBMC culture with coronavirus spike peptide pools or control peptides (ViraFEST assay). Sequencing of the DNA from cultured CD4+ T cells was carried out with the Oncomine TCR Beta short-read assay. TCRdb recomputed calls from the PCR reads with MiXCR, one row per CDR3 protein. This repertoire shows roughly 14,000 distinct CDR3 sequences, around two fifths found once; its top ten account for roughly 8.1%. On this clonotype: As yet, its antigen is unknown.

The sequence was obtained from a human donor who had recovered from COVID-19. The specimen sequenced was CD4+ T cells from blood, cultured in vitro.

The CDR3 spells CAWGLTYNSPLHF. As DNA, the CDR3 is TGTGCCTGGGGGTTGACCTATAATTCACCCCTCCACTTT. This sequence joins TRBV30 and TRBJ1-6; D not resolved. The CDR3 totals 13 residues. V was shortened by 5 bases and J by 2 bases, with 7 bases between the two germline ends. CDR1 GTSNPN and CDR2 SVGIG come from the germline V gene (reference sequence).